The clone carrying this TCR beta chain was observed once. The data stem from a study of blood T cell repertoires in COVID-19. The overall study: COVID-19 samples, acute and convalescent, were from the United States, Italy and Spain. From T cells, B-cell-depleted T cells, or PBMCs came the material, which was cDNA or gDNA.

The CDR3 has 14 residues. Germline trimming cut 5 bases from V and 1 base from J; bases unmatched to any gene: 7. CDR1 is SQVTM and CDR2 is ANQGSEA in the germline V gene. As originally analysed: Amplifying reference gene primers gave estimates of nucleated cell counts. Sequencing was performed with immunoSEQ multiplex PCR; in TCRdb, only in-frame clones are kept and a portion is missing. V and J calls and clone size are copied from that table; D and trimming were computed from the DNA. The repertoire holds 200,000 to 300,000 clones, with around 84% as singletons. Sequencing used peripheral blood. The TCR comes from a man in his fifties or sixties with acute or convalescent COVID-19. The chain joins TRBV29-1 to TRBJ2-7; 8 bases match TRBD1. In nucleotides, the CDR3 is TGCAGCGTTACCTCGACAGGGGCTTCCTACGAGCAGTACTTC. Amino acids: CSVTSTGASYEQYF.